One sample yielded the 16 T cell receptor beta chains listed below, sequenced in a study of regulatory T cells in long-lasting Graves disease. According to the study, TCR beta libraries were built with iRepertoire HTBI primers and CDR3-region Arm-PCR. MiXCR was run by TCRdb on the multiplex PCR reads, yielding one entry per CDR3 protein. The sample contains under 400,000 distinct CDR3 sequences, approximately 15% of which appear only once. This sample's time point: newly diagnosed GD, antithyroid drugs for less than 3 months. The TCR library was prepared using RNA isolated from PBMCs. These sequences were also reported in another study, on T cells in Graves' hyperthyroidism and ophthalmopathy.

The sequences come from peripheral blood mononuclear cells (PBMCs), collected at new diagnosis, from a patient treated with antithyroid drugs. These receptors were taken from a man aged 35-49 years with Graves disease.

The CDR3 reads CASSSPPDAEQYF. Written as DNA, the CDR3 is TGTGCCAGCAGCTCGCCCCCGGACGCTGAGCAGTACTTC. This chain uses TRBV7-3 with TRBJ2-7, with D uncertain. This CDR3 has 13 residues. V lost 4 bases and J lost 7, with 14 bases in between. Germline V CDR1 and CDR2: SGHTA, FQGTGA.

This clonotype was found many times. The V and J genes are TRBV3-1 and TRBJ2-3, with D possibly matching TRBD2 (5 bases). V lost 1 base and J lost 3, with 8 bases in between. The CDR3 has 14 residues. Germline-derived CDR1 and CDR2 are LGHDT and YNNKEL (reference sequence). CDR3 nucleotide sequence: TGTGCCAGCAGCCAAGCTTCGGGGACAGATACGCAGTATTTT. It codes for CASSQASGTDTQYF.

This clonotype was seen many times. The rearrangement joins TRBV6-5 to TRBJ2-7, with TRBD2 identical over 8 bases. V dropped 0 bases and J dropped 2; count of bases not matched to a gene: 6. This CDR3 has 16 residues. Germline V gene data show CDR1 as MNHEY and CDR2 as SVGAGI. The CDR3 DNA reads TGTGCCAGCAGTTACTCGCGGGAGGTCGCTGCCTACGAGCAGTACTTC. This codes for CASSYSREVAAYEQYF.

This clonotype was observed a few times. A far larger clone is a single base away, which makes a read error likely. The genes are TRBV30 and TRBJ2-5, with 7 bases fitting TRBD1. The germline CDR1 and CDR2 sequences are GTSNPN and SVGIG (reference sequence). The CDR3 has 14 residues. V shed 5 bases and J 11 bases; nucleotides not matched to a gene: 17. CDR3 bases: TGTGCCTGGCACCGGGACAGATCCTACAATGAGCAGTACTTC. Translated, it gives CAWHRDRSYNEQYF.

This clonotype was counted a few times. CDR3 protein: CASSLRTGGPYEQYF. CDR3 sequence (DNA): TGTGCCAGCAGCCTCCGGACAGGGGGCCCCTACGAGCAGTACTTC. The chain is built from TRBV7-6 and TRBJ2-7; 11 positions agree with TRBD1. There are 15 residues in the CDR3. Germline V lookup: CDR1 SGHVS, CDR2 FNYEAQ. Germline trimming cut 5 bases from V and 2 bases from J; bases unmatched to any gene: 5.

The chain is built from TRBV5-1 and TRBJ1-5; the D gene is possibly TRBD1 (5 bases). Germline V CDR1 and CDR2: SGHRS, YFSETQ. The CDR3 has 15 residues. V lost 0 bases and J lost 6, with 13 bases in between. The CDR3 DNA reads TGCGCCAGCAGCTTGGGACGAGGGGCCGGTCAGCCCCAGCATTTT. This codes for CASSLGRGAGQPQHF.

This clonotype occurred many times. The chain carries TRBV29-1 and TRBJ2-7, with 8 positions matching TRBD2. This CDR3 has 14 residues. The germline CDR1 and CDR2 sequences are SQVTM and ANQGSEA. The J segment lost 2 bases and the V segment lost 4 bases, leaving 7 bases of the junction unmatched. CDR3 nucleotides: TGCAGCGTTGCCACGCTCGGGGGGGCCTACGAGCAGTACTTC. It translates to CSVATLGGAYEQYF.

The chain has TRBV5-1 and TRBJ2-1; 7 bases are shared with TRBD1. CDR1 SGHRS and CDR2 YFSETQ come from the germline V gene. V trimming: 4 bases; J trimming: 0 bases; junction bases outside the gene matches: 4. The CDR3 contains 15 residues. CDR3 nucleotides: TGCGCCAGCAGCGGCCGGGACAGCTCCTACAATGAGCAGTTCTTC. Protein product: CASSGRDSSYNEQFF. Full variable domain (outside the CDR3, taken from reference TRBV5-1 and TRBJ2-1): KAGVTQTPRYLIKTRGQQVTLSCSPISGHRSVSWYQQTPGQGLQFLFEYFSETQRNKGNFPGRFSGRQFSNSRSEMNVSTLELGDSALYLCASSGRDSSYNEQFFGPGTRLTVL.

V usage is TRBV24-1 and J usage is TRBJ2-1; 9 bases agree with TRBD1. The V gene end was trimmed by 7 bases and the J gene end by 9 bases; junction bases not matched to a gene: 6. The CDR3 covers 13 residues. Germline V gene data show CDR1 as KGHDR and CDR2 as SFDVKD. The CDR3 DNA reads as TGTGCCACCAGCCCCGGGACAGGGATTGAGCAGTTCTTC. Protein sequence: CATSPGTGIEQFF.

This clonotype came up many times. Here the CDR3 reads CSARDPTGSTDTQYF. The CDR3 DNA reads as TGCAGTGCTAGAGATCCGACGGGGAGCACAGATACGCAGTATTTT. The chain recombines TRBV20-1 with TRBJ2-3; maybe TRBD2 (5 bases). Germline CDR1 is DFQATT and CDR2 is SNEGSKA (reference sequence). The V gene lost 0 bases and the J gene lost 0 bases, with 10 bases spanning the gap. The CDR3 length is 15 residues.

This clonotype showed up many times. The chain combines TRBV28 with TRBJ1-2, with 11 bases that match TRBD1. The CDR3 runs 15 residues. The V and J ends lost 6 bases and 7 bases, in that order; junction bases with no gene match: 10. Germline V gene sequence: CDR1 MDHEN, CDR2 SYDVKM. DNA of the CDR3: TGTGCCAGCAGCCTAACCGGGGACAGGGGGTTTGGCTACACCTTC. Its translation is CASSLTGDRGFGYTF.

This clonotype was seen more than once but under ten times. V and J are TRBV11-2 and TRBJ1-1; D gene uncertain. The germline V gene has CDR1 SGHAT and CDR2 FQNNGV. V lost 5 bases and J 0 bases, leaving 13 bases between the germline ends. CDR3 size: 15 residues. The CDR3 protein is CASSLIGSMNTEAFF. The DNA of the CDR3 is TGTGCCAGCAGCCTTATTGGAAGCATGAACACTGAAGCTTTCTTT.

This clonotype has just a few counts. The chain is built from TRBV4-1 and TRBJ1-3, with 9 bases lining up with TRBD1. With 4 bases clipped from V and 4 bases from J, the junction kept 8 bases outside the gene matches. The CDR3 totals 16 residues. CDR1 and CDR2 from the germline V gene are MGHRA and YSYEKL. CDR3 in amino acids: CASSRQIQGAGNTIYF. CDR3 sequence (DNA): TGCGCCAGCAGCCGACAAATACAGGGGGCCGGAAACACCATATATTTT.

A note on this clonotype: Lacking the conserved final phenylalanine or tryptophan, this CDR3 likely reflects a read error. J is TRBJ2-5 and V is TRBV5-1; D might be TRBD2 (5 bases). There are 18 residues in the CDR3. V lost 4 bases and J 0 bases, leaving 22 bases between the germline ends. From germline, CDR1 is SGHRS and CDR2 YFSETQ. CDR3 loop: CASSPGSWAPTYQETQYS. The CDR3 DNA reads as TGCGCCAGCAGCCCGGGGAGTTGGGCACCGACGTACCAAGAGACCCAGTACTCC.

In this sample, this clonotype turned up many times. The CDR3 DNA reads TGTGCCAGCAGTCGGAGTAGCGGGGGGAACAATGAGCAGTTCTTC. This sequence encodes CASSRSSGGNNEQFF. The chain joins TRBV12-3 or TRBV12-4 to TRBJ2-1, with 10 bases fitting TRBD2. The CDR3 covers 15 residues. Losses at the gene ends were 5 bases for V and 5 bases for J; bases not matched to a gene: 6.

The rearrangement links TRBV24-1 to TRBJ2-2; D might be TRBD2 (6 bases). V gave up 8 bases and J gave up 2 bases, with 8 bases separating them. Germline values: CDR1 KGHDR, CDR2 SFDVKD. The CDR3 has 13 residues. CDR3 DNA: TGTGCCACCACGCGGGGAAACACCGGGGAGCTGTTTTTT. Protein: CATTRGNTGELFF.